Listed below are T cell receptor beta chains from one sample, sequenced in a study of blood T cell repertoires in COVID-19. Some clones are missing from TCRdb's copy, which holds only in-frame ones; the method was immunoSEQ multiplex PCR. The sample carries tens of thousands of clones, 79% recorded once. Sequenced input: peripheral blood. The source of these receptors is a man in his 60s with active or convalescent COVID-19. Both conserved end residues are part of each CDR3. The D gene is left open where the match is weak. Expanded clones are given a class, and other clones once, few, many or no size at all.

>.|.|TRBV4-1|TRBJ2-3
CASSQEGSLMVDTQYF
TGCGCCAGCAGCCAAGAAGGTAGCCTTATGGTAGATACGCAGTATTTT
>.|few|TRBV28|TRBJ2-3
CASRASGTDTQYF
TGTGCCAGCAGGGCCTCTGGCACAGATACGCAGTATTTT
>.|.|TRBV7-9|TRBJ1-6
CASSLDGSLGSPLHF
TGTGCCAGCAGCTTAGACGGGTCGCTAGGTTCACCCCTCCACTTT
>.|.|TRBV2|TRBJ2-1
CASSDRELAYNEQFF
TGTGCCAGCAGTGATCGGGAACTAGCTTACAATGAGCAGTTCTTC
>.|.|TRBV10-2|TRBJ2-2
CASSNREGTGTGELFF
TGCGCCAGCAGTAACAGGGAAGGTACGGGCACCGGGGAGCTGTTTTTT
>.|few|TRBV4-3|TRBJ2-2
CASSQVSVGELFF
TGCGCCAGCAGCCAAGTCAGCGTTGGGGAGCTGTTTTTT
>.|.|TRBV5-1|TRBJ2-7
CASSLVRGNYEQYF
TGCGCCAGCAGCTTGGTTCGGGGGAATTACGAGCAGTACTTC
>.|.|TRBV9|TRBJ1-3
CASSVEIGVGGNTIYF
TGTGCCAGCAGCGTAGAGATCGGGGTCGGAGGAAACACCATATATTTT
>.|once|TRBV7-2|TRBJ2-1
CASSLSSYNEQFF
TGTGCCAGCAGCTTGAGCTCCTACAATGAGCAGTTCTTC
>.|.|TRBV2|TRBJ1-1
CASSPGPPLGNTEAFF
TGTGCCAGCAGCCCTGGGCCTCCCTTGGGGAACACTGAAGCTTTCTTT
>TRBD1|.|TRBV14|TRBJ1-6
CASSPGGPGPLHF
TGTGCCAGCAGCCCAGGGGGGCCTGGGCCCCTCCACTTT
>.|.|TRBV30|TRBJ2-5
CAWSVGVQETQYF
TGTGCCTGGAGTGTAGGAGTCCAAGAGACCCAGTACTTC
>.|.|TRBV28|TRBJ2-7
CARGGRRSDSYEQYF
TGTGCCAGAGGGGGTAGGCGCAGTGATTCCTACGAGCAGTACTTC
>.|.|TRBV7-3|TRBJ1-1
CASSLTSQDREAFF
TGTGCCAGCAGCTTAACGTCCCAGGATAGGGAAGCTTTCTTT
>.|few|TRBV30|TRBJ2-1
CAWHRYNEQFF
TGTGCCTGGCACAGATACAATGAGCAGTTCTTC
>.|.|TRBV20-1|TRBJ1-2
CSARAYGYTF
TGCAGTGCTAGAGCTTATGGCTACACCTTC
>.|.|TRBV6-5|TRBJ1-2
CAINTREGGYTF
TGTGCCATCAATACGAGGGAGGGTGGCTACACCTTC
>.|.|TRBV5-1|TRBJ2-2
CASSPPGAIGELFF
TGCGCCAGCAGCCCCCCGGGAGCAATCGGGGAGCTGTTTTTT
>TRBD1|.|TRBV9|TRBJ1-6
CASSPQQGQGRSPLHF
TGTGCCAGCAGCCCTCAGCAGGGACAGGGCAGGTCACCCCTCCACTTT
>TRBD1|few|TRBV6-5|TRBJ1-2
CASSYSYRGYGYTF
TGTGCCAGCAGTTACTCGTACAGGGGGTATGGCTACACCTTC
>.|.|TRBV4-3|TRBJ1-1
CASSQDSPGRGEAFF
TGCGCCAGCAGCCAAGATTCCCCCGGGAGAGGGGAAGCTTTCTTT
>.|.|TRBV2|TRBJ1-1
CATRTEMNTEAFF
TGTGCCACGCGGACAGAGATGAACACTGAAGCTTTCTTT
>TRBD2|once|TRBV13|TRBJ2-5
CASSLEAGGLETQYF
TGTGCCAGCAGCTTAGAGGCGGGGGGGCTGGAGACCCAGTACTTC
>.|.|TRBV28|TRBJ2-2
CASWTENTGELFF
TGTGCCAGCTGGACAGAGAACACCGGGGAGCTGTTTTTT
>TRBD2|.|TRBV24-1|TRBJ2-3
CATSALSGGTDTQYF
TGTGCCACCAGTGCCTTAAGCGGGGGAACAGATACGCAGTATTTT
>TRBD1|.|TRBV10-1|TRBJ1-6
CAIQDRSSYNSPLHF
TGCGCCATCCAGGACAGGAGCTCCTATAATTCACCCCTCCACTTT
>TRBD1|.|TRBV3-1/TRBV3-2|TRBJ1-4
CASSQATGRGEKLFF
TGTGCCAGCAGCCAAGCGACAGGGCGGGGTGAAAAACTGTTTTTT
>.|.|TRBV7-3|TRBJ2-5
CASSPAGRETQYF
TGTGCCAGCAGCCCTGCGGGTCGAGAGACCCAGTACTTC
>.|.|TRBV4-1|TRBJ2-7
CASSRVGLGEQYF
TGCGCCAGCAGTCGGGTGGGGCTGGGCGAGCAGTACTTC
>.|.|TRBV27|TRBJ2-7
CASSPRGESGTRSYEQYF
TGTGCCAGCAGTCCTAGAGGGGAATCCGGGACAAGATCCTACGAGCAGTACTTC
>TRBD1|.|TRBV28|TRBJ1-6
CASSLGQFSSYNSPLHF
TGTGCCAGCAGTTTGGGACAGTTCAGCTCCTATAATTCACCCCTCCACTTT
>.|.|TRBV6-5|TRBJ2-1
CASSYSQGPLNEQFF
TGTGCCAGCAGTTACTCGCAGGGGCCCCTTAATGAGCAGTTCTTC
>.|.|TRBV5-5|TRBJ1-4
CASSLRGFREKLFF
TGTGCCAGCAGCTTGAGAGGGTTCCGTGAAAAACTGTTTTTT
>TRBD1|.|TRBV28|TRBJ2-7
CASSQWTGGYEQYF
TGTGCCAGCAGTCAATGGACAGGGGGCTACGAGCAGTACTTC
>TRBD1|.|TRBV30|TRBJ1-1
CAWRGTGGSAEAFF
TGTGCCTGGAGGGGGACAGGGGGCAGCGCTGAAGCTTTCTTT
>TRBD1|once|TRBV5-4|TRBJ1-1
CASTREGQHTEAFF
TGTGCCAGCACCCGGGAGGGACAGCACACTGAAGCTTTCTTT
>.|.|TRBV7-2|TRBJ2-5
CASSLARAPGAQYF
TGTGCCAGCAGCTTAGCGCGGGCCCCGGGGGCCCAGTACTTC
>.|.|TRBV11-2|TRBJ1-2
CASSSYPTQGLSNYGYTF
TGTGCCAGCAGCTCATACCCAACACAGGGCCTGTCTAACTATGGCTACACCTTC
>TRBD1|.|TRBV19|TRBJ1-5
CASSGGQGGNQPQHF
TGTGCCAGTAGTGGGGGACAGGGGGGCAATCAGCCCCAGCATTTT
>.|.|TRBV6-5|TRBJ1-5
CASSYSGGRGQPQHF
TGTGCCAGCAGTTACTCGGGGGGGCGCGGGCAGCCCCAGCATTTT